This TCR beta chain was found in a study of blood T cell repertoires in COVID-19. Study context: Collection of acute and convalescent COVID-19 samples took place in the United States, Italy and Spain.

Original methodology: Nucleated cell counts were estimated from reference gene primer amplification. Produced via immunoSEQ multiplex PCR; TCRdb's table is partial and in-frame only. V and J calls and clone size come straight from that table; D and trimming were deduced from the DNA. This table holds 200,000 to 300,000 clones, 75% to 85% found once. Germline values: CDR1 SGHNT, CDR2 YENEEA. V lost 5 bases to trimming and J lost 5 bases, with 13 bases between them. The CDR3 extends over 13 amino acids. The sample comprised peripheral blood. This sequence was found in a middle-aged man who had recovered from COVID-19. V gene TRBV11-3 combines with J gene TRBJ2-7; D might be TRBD1 (5 bases). As DNA, the CDR3 is TGTGCCAGCAGCCGATCAGGCAGGGACGAGCAGTACTTC. It translates to CASSRSGRDEQYF. Full variable domain (missing parts from reference TRBV11-3 and TRBJ2-7): EAGVVQSPRYKIIEKKQPVAFWCNPISGHNTLYWYLQNLGQGPELLIRYENEEAVDDSQLPKDRFSAERLKGVDSTLKIQPAELGDSAVYLCASSRSGRDEQYFGPGTRLTVT.